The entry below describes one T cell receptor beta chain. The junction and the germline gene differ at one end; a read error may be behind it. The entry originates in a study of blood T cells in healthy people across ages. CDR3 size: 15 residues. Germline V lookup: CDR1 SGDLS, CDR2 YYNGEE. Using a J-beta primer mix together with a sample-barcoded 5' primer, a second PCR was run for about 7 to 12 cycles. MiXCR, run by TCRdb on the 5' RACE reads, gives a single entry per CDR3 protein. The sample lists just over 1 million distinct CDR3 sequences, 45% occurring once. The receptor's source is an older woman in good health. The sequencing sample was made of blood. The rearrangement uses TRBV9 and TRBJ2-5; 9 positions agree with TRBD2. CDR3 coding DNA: TGTGCCAGTAGCGGGAGCGCCGAGTACCAAGAGACCCAGTACTTC. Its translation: CASSGSAEYQETQYF.